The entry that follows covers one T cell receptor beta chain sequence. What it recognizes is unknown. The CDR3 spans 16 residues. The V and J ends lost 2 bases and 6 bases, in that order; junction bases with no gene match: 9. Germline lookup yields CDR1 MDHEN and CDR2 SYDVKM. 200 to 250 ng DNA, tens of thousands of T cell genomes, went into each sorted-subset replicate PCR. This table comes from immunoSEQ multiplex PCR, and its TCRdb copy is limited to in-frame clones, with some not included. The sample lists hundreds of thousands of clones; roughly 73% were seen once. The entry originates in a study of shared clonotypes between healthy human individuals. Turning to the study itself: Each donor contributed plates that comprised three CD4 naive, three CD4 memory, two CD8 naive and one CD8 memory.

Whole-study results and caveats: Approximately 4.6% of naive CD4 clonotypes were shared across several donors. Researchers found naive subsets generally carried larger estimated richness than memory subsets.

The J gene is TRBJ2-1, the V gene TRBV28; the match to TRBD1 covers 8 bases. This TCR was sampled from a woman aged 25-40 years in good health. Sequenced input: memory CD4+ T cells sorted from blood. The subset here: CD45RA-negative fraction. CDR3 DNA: TGTGCCAGCAGTTTAGAGCCGGGACAGGTGAGCAATGAGCAGTTCTTC. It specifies CASSLEPGQVSNEQFF.